These T cell receptor beta chains were read from a single sample in a study of cytomegalovirus exposure and HLA in healthy donors. Sequenced by immunoSEQ multiplex PCR; TCRdb stores in-frame clones only, minus some. This table has 150,000 to 200,000 clones, roughly 79% appearing once. Material for sequencing was PBMCs. The receptors stem from a woman aged 25 to 39 in good health and CMV-seropositive. Each CDR3 is given with its conserved first and last residue. A D gene is named only where the DNA matches it firmly.

CASSAITGMGQPQHF,TGTGCCAGCAGCGCAATAACAGGGATGGGACAGCCCCAGCATTTT,TRBV7-2,NA,TRBJ1-5,15
CASSEAFQPQHF,TGTGCCAGCAGTGAAGCCTTTCAGCCCCAGCATTTT,TRBV6-1,NA,TRBJ1-5,12
CASSTPGQGGYEQYF,TGTGCCAGCAGCACCCCCGGACAGGGCGGTTACGAGCAGTACTTC,TRBV5-6,TRBD1,TRBJ2-7,15
CASSRAGGRNTEAFF,TGTGCCAGCAGTCGGGCAGGGGGCCGAAACACTGAAGCTTTCTTT,TRBV27,TRBD1,TRBJ1-1,15
CAWRGRGLHGYTF,TGTGCCTGGAGGGGCAGGGGGCTACATGGCTACACCTTC,TRBV30,TRBD1,TRBJ1-2,13
CASSQELPEAFF,TGTGCCAGCAGCCAAGAACTACCAGAAGCTTTCTTT,TRBV7-6,NA,TRBJ1-1,12
CASSPGAGPSETQYF,TGTGCCAGCAGCCCCGGAGCGGGGCCCTCAGAGACCCAGTACTTC,TRBV9,TRBD2,TRBJ2-5,15
CASTWTESYEQYF,TGTGCCAGCACCTGGACTGAATCCTACGAGCAGTACTTC,TRBV28,NA,TRBJ2-7,13
CASSEEAGSYEQYF,TGTGCCAGCAGTGAAGAGGCAGGTTCCTACGAGCAGTACTTC,TRBV6-1,NA,TRBJ2-7,14
CASSFTRMAGYTF,TGTGCCAGCAGCTTCACTAGGATGGCTGGCTACACCTTC,TRBV14,NA,TRBJ1-2,13